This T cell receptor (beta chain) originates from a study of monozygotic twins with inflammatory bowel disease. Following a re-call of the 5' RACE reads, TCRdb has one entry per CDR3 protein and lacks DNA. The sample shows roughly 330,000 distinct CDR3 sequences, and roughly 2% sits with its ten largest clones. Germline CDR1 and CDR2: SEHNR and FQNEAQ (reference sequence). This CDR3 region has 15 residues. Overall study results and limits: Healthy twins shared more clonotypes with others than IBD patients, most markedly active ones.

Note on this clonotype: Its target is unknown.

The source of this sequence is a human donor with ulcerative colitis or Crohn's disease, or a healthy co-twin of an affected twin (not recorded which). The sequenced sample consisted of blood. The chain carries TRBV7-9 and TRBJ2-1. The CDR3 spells CASSLGTSAYNEQFF.